Following are 15 T cell receptor beta chains from one sample sequenced in a study of OX40 agonist ivuxolimab in advanced cancers. Generated by immunoSEQ multiplex PCR, the TCRdb table keeps only in-frame clones and is missing some. This sample yields 55,000 to 75,000 clones, of which more than 75% are seen a single time; around 8.2% belongs to the top ten. The source was CD4+ or CD8+ T cells sorted from blood, collected in a trial of the OX40 agonist ivuxolimab. The receptors were sampled from an adult with an advanced solid tumor such as melanoma, head and neck, liver or kidney cancer.

The CDR3 reads CASSPSSRLNEQYV. CDR3 sequence (DNA): TGTGCCAGCAGTCCCTCTTCCCGACTGAACGAGCAGTACGTC. The chain has TRBV28 and TRBJ2-7; D is unclear. CDR3 size: 14 residues. V lost 5 bases and J lost 5, with 16 bases in between. CDR1 is MDHEN, CDR2 SYDVKM, per germline.

The chain employs TRBV7-2 and TRBJ2-2; TRBD1 agrees at 9 bases. Germline V gives CDR1 SGHTA, CDR2 FQGNSA. J gave up 6 bases and V 5 bases, and 4 bases lay outside the gene matches. This CDR3 has 14 amino acids. CDR3 bases: TGTGCCAGCAGCCCCGGGACAGGGCCCGGGGAGCTGTTTTTT. Translation gives CASSPGTGPGELFF.

Concerning this clone itself: The missing conserved phenylalanine or tryptophan at the end of this CDR3 makes a read error likely. No DNA is shown, since the ends of the CDR3 on it are uncertain; the CDR3 is the one TCRdb lists. The rearrangement links TRBV11-3 to TRBJ1-2; the D segment call TRBD1 is taken from the table without a DNA check. Germline V CDR1 and CDR2: SGHNT, YENEEA. A total of 13 residues make up the CDR3, ends included. CDR3 protein: CASSLAKQAPLSI.

This clone was picked up a small number of times. The J gene is TRBJ2-3, the V gene TRBV4-1; D not certain. From germline, CDR1 is MGHRA and CDR2 YSYEKL. V was shortened by 5 bases and J by 5 bases, with 8 bases between the two germline ends. The CDR3 runs to 12 residues. The CDR3 here is CASSDWKDTQYF. The CDR3 bases are TGCGCCAGCAGCGACTGGAAAGATACGCAGTATTTT.

This clone was recorded only once. This chain connects TRBV6-1 to TRBJ1-2, with unresolved D. V was cut by 1 base and J by 5 bases, with 17 bases left in between. The CDR3 is made up of 16 amino acids. Per germline, CDR1 MNHNS and CDR2 SASEGT. This CDR3 is CASSEGLAGAGYGYTF. CDR3 nucleotides: TGTGCCAGCAGTGAAGGACTGGCGGGCGCCGGGTATGGCTACACCTTC.

CDR3 DNA sequence: TGTGCCAGTAGAATGACCGGGACAGGGGACTATGGCTACACCTTC. Its protein is CASRMTGTGDYGYTF. The chain employs TRBV19 and TRBJ1-2; 10 bases align to TRBD1. The V gene's germline CDR1 is LNHDA and CDR2 SQIVND (reference sequence). V lost 6 bases and J lost 3; bases outside the gene matches: 7. CDR3 size: 15 residues.

The V and J genes are TRBV7-3 and TRBJ2-2; D remains ambiguous. CDR1 is SGHTA, CDR2 FQGTGA, per germline. V was pared by 4 bases and J by 6 bases, with 6 bases between. The CDR3 sequence is 12 residues long. The CDR3 DNA reads TGTGCCAGCAGCTATCGACCCGGGGAGCTGTTTTTT. As protein: CASSYRPGELFF.

At least ten counts were recorded for this clone. The J gene is TRBJ2-5, the V gene TRBV19; 9 nucleotides match TRBD1. The ends lost 2 bases at V and 1 base at J; junction bases unmatched: 2. The germline V gene encodes CDR1 LNHDA and CDR2 SQIVND (reference sequence). The CDR3 loop spans 15 amino acids. The CDR3 DNA is TGTGCCAGTAGTATATGGGGACAGGGCCAAGAGACCCAGTACTTC. Amino acid sequence: CASSIWGQGQETQYF.

In its sample, this clone ranks as medium-sized. V usage is TRBV28 and J usage is TRBJ2-1; TRBD1 might be the D (6 bases). The CDR3 covers 16 residues. The V end lost 5 bases, the J end lost 4 bases, and 18 bases lay between the germline ends. Looked up from germline, CDR1 is MDHEN and CDR2 is SYDVKM. CDR3 amino acids: CASSSSWGTSYNEQFF. For the CDR3, the DNA is TGTGCCAGCAGTAGCTCGTGGGGGACATCTTACAATGAGCAGTTCTTC.

This chain uses TRBV7-6 with TRBJ2-5; possible D gene TRBD1, 6 bases. With 1 base removed from V and 7 bases from J, the gap between germline ends came to 10 bases. The CDR3 is 13 amino acids. CDR1 is SGHVS, CDR2 FNYEAQ, per germline. The CDR3 loop is CASSLGGQATQYF. The CDR3 DNA follows: TGTGCCAGCAGCTTAGGGGGGCAGGCGACCCAGTACTTC.

The V call is TRBV28, the J call TRBJ1-2; 7 bases line up with TRBD1. The CDR3 is 14 residues long. V lost 5 bases and J lost 4; bases outside the gene matches: 7. The germline CDR1 and CDR2 sequences are MDHEN and SYDVKM. For the CDR3, the DNA is TGTGCCAGCAGTGGTTACAGGGGACTCTATGGCTACACCTTC. Encoded protein: CASSGYRGLYGYTF.

The J gene is TRBJ2-7, the V gene TRBV2; D remains unclear. The germline CDR1 and CDR2 sequences are SNHLY and FYNNEI. V lost 8 bases and J 4 bases, leaving 15 bases between the germline ends. This CDR3 has 13 amino acids. The CDR3 sequence is CASLPQVPYEQYF. The CDR3 DNA follows: TGTGCCAGCCTACCCCAGGTGCCTTACGAGCAGTACTTC.

This chain connects TRBV18 to TRBJ2-2; no definite D call. The CDR3 length is 13 residues. Germline V CDR1 and CDR2: KGHSH, LQKENI. Deletions cut 2 bases from V and 7 bases from J, with 8 bases between. The DNA of the CDR3 is TGTGCCAGCTCACCAGTGTGGGTCGGGGAGCTGTTTTTT. Protein sequence: CASSPVWVGELFF.

This clone showed up just once. V is TRBV4-1 and J is TRBJ2-1; 8 nucleotides line up with TRBD2. This CDR3 spans 16 amino acids. J lost 4 bases, V lost 4 bases, and 9 bases had no gene match. Germline V CDR1 and CDR2: MGHRA, YSYEKL. For the CDR3, the DNA is TGCGCCAGCAGCCCCCCGGGACTAGACCTATACAATGAGCAGTTCTTC. Residues: CASSPPGLDLYNEQFF.

This clone was seen a few times. The CDR3 DNA reads as TGTGCCAGCAGCTTATGGACAGGCCGGGAGACCCAGTACTTC. This encodes CASSLWTGRETQYF. The chain uses TRBV13 and TRBJ2-5, with 7 bases lining up with TRBD1. With V trimmed by 2 bases and J by 5 bases, 5 bases remained unmatched. The CDR3 runs 14 residues. Germline V CDR1 and CDR2: PRHDT, FYEKMQ (reference sequence).